These T cell receptor beta chains were read from a single sample in a study of T cell repertoires in cytomegalovirus infection. MiXCR was run by TCRdb on the reads, yielding one entry per CDR3 protein. The table includes hundreds of thousands of distinct CDR3 sequences, around 32% detected once. These TCRs are of unknown antigen specificity. The input for sequencing was cultured CD8+ T cells from PBMCs, taken from culture after CMV antigen stimulation. All receptors derive from a human donor in good health (CMV status not recorded). Some clones in this sample may be carry-over from other donors' samples. Each CDR3 is given with its conserved first and last residue. A D gene is named only where the DNA matches it firmly. For some rows the clone size is stated as once, few or many, or as a class when expanded; others skip it.

>many|TRBJ2-3|TRBV7-6|TRBD2
CASRPGASGVDTQYF
TGTGCCAGCAGACCCGGGGCTAGCGGGGTAGATACGCAGTATTTT
>many|TRBJ1-1|TRBV7-8|TRBD1
CASSLAWTGAVNTEAFF
TGTGCCAGCAGCTTAGCGTGGACAGGGGCAGTGAACACTGAAGCTTTCTTT
>.|TRBJ2-6|TRBV12-3/TRBV12-4|.
CASSPTEGANVLTF
TGTGCCAGCAGTCCGACCGAGGGGGCCAACGTCCTGACTTTC
>.|TRBJ1-2|TRBV27|TRBD1
CASRWTGGLEGYTF
TGTGCCAGCAGATGGACAGGGGGCTTAGAAGGCTACACCTTC
>few|TRBJ1-5|TRBV27|.
CASSLEAQPYNQPQHF
TGTGCCAGCAGTTTAGAGGCACAACCTTACAATCAGCCCCAGCATTTT
>.|TRBJ2-7|TRBV19|.
CASSTDRRDPLYEQYF
TGTGCCAGTAGTACCGACCGGAGGGACCCACTCTACGAGCAGTACTTC
>.|TRBJ1-1|TRBV19|TRBD1
CASSQTGGRAAFF
TGTGCCAGTAGCCAAACAGGGGGCAGGGCAGCTTTCTTT
>few|TRBJ1-1|TRBV6-1|.
CASSEAGAEAFF
TGTGCCAGCAGTGAAGCGGGGGCTGAAGCTTTCTTT
>few|TRBJ1-2|TRBV19|TRBD1
CASAARQGAPANYGYTF
TGTGCCAGTGCGGCTCGACAGGGGGCCCCCGCTAACTATGGCTACACCTTC
>.|TRBJ1-1|TRBV10-3|.
CVIGKAPEAFF
TGTGTCATCGGAAAGGCCCCTGAAGCTTTCTTT
>few|TRBJ2-1|TRBV7-9|TRBD2
CASSSPFGSGGYNEQFF
TGTGCCAGCAGCTCCCCGTTTGGTAGCGGGGGATACAATGAGCAGTTCTTC
>once|TRBJ1-5|TRBV4-2|.
CASSQDANLSNQPQHF
TGTGCCAGCAGCCAAGACGCCAACTTAAGCAATCAGCCCCAGCATTTT
>.|TRBJ2-1|TRBV25-1|TRBD2
CASSEPAGGRSSYNEQFF
TGTGCCAGCAGTGAACCAGCGGGGGGACGGAGCTCCTACAATGAGCAGTTCTTC
>many|TRBJ2-2|TRBV7-8|TRBD1
CASSPGQGPGELFF
TGTGCCAGCAGCCCCGGACAGGGACCCGGGGAGCTGTTTTTT
>few|TRBJ1-5|TRBV28|TRBD1
CASSFRDRGSNQPQHF
TGTGCCAGCAGCTTCCGGGACAGGGGAAGCAATCAGCCCCAGCATTTT
>many|TRBJ1-4|TRBV6-6|.
CASSRQATNEKLFF
TGTGCCAGCAGCAGACAAGCAACTAATGAAAAACTGTTTTTT
>few|TRBJ1-1|TRBV6-5|TRBD1
CASSPSGQGLVNTEAFF
TGTGCCAGCAGTCCTTCGGGACAGGGATTAGTGAATACTGAAGCTTTCTTT
>few|TRBJ2-3|TRBV7-3|TRBD2
CASSLLIAGGPDTQYF
TGTGCCAGCAGCTTATTGATAGCGGGGGGTCCAGATACGCAGTATTTT
>.|TRBJ2-7|TRBV7-2|TRBD1
CASSRRDSSYEQYF
TGTGCCAGCAGCCGCCGGGACAGCTCCTACGAGCAGTACTTC
>.|TRBJ1-1|TRBV7-9|TRBD1
CASEPIGDRGRDTEAFF
TGTGCCAGCGAACCGATTGGGGACAGGGGCAGGGACACTGAAGCTTTCTTT
>.|TRBJ2-6|TRBV7-9|.
CASTKGPVGANVLTF
TGTGCCAGCACCAAAGGGCCAGTCGGGGCCAACGTCCTGACTTTC
>few|TRBJ2-2|TRBV4-1|TRBD1
CASSLRVTGNPQAGELFF
TGCGCCAGCAGCCTCCGCGTGACAGGGAACCCGCAGGCCGGGGAGCTGTTTTTT
>few|TRBJ1-2|TRBV12-3/TRBV12-4|.
CASSGMVGGPLGGYTF
TGTGCCAGCAGCGGGATGGTCGGGGGGCCGTTGGGGGGCTACACCTTC
>few|TRBJ2-3|TRBV7-7|.
CASSFGLLTTDTQYF
TGTGCTAGCAGCTTCGGACTCTTAACCACAGATACGCAGTATTTT
>many|TRBJ2-1|TRBV7-2|.
CASSQRGPGYNEQFF
TGTGCCAGCAGTCAGCGCGGGCCAGGGTACAATGAGCAGTTCTTC
>few|TRBJ1-3|TRBV6-5|TRBD1
CASSYLGTGYFSSGNTIYF
TGTGCCAGCAGTTACCTAGGGACAGGGTACTTCAGCTCTGGAAACACCATATATTTT